A single sample gave rise to the 6 T cell receptor beta chains below, sequenced in a study of blood T cell repertoires in COVID-19. Libraries were prepared by immunoSEQ multiplex PCR; TCRdb keeps only in-frame clonotypes and omits some of them. The data contain approximately 75,000 clones, 65% to 85% of them singletons. What was sequenced was peripheral blood. These receptor sequences come from a man aged 45-65 years with COVID-19, enrolled during active disease.

This chain uses TRBV10-3 with TRBJ1-1; TRBD1 might be the D (5 bases). This CDR3 is 12 amino acids long. V lost 6 bases to trimming and J lost 1 base, with 6 bases between them. CDR1 and CDR2 from the germline V gene are ENHRY and SYGVKD. The CDR3 nucleotides are TGTGCCATCAGCACAGGGAACACTGAAGCTTTCTTT. Translating gives CAISTGNTEAFF.

The chain couples TRBV7-3 to TRBJ2-3; 16 bases line up with TRBD2. The CDR3 is made up of 17 amino acids. Germline lookup yields CDR1 SGHTA and CDR2 FQGTGA. Trimming cost V 5 bases and J 2 bases; bases outside gene matches: 4. CDR3: CASSQGTSGRATDTQYF. DNA of the CDR3: TGTGCCAGCAGCCAAGGGACTAGCGGGAGGGCCACAGATACGCAGTATTTT.

The chain uses TRBV7-9 and TRBJ2-5; D may be TRBD2 (6 bases). Per germline, CDR1 SEHNR and CDR2 FQNEAQ (reference sequence). Trimming cost V 5 bases and J 7 bases, with 11 bases left between them. The CDR3 has 12 residues. CDR3 amino acids: CASSRDSLTQYF. The CDR3 DNA is TGTGCCAGCAGCCGGGACTCCTTGACCCAGTACTTC.

The chain links TRBV5-1 to TRBJ2-3; D perhaps matches TRBD2 (6 bases). The CDR3 runs to 16 residues. Germline CDR1 and CDR2: SGHRS and YFSETQ. Trimming left V 4 bases short and J 8 bases short, with 23 bases between. The CDR3 protein is CASSLNGGIGGFTQYF. The CDR3 bases are TGCGCCAGCAGCCTGAATGGGGGGATTGGCGGTTTTACGCAGTATTTT.

The rearrangement links TRBV5-4 to TRBJ2-7; 8 bases fit TRBD1. Germline CDR1 and CDR2: SGHNT and YYREEE (reference sequence). This CDR3 spans 14 amino acids. V was pared by 4 bases and J by 2 bases, with 5 bases of the junction left unmatched. CDR3: CASSPRTGTYEQYF. The CDR3 nucleotides read TGTGCCAGCAGCCCCCGGACAGGGACCTACGAGCAGTACTTC. Full variable domain (missing parts from reference TRBV5-4 and TRBJ2-7): ETGVTQSPTHLIKTRGQQVTLRCSSQSGHNTVSWYQQALGQGPQFIFQYYREEENGRGNFPPRFSGLQFPNYSSELNVNALELDDSALYLCASSPRTGTYEQYFGPGTRLTVT.

The rearrangement uses TRBV2 and TRBJ1-5; tentative D call: TRBD1 (6 bases). CDR1 is SNHLY, CDR2 FYNNEI, per germline. V lost 1 base and J lost 6, with 13 bases in between. This CDR3 comprises 15 residues. CDR3 coding DNA: TGTGCCAGCAGTGAAGGCGGACAGAGAGGTCAGCCCCAGCATTTT. It specifies CASSEGGQRGQPQHF.